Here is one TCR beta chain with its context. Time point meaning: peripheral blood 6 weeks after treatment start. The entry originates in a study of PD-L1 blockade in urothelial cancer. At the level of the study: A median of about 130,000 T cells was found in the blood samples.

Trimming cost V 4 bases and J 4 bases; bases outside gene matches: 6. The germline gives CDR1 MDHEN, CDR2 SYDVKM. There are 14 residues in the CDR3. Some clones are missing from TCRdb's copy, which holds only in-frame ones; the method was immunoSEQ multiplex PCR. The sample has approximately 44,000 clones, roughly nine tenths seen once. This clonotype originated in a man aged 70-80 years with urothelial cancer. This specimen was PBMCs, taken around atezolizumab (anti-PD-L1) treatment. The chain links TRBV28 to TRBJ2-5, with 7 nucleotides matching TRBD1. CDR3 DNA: TGTGCCAGCAGTTCCGACAGGGAAAGAGAGACCCAGTACTTC. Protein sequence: CASSSDRERETQYF.